A single sample is the source of the 10 T cell receptor beta chains below, sequenced in a study of blood T cell repertoires in COVID-19. The method was immunoSEQ multiplex PCR; TCRdb's version includes in-frame clones alone and lacks a portion of them. The sample consists of some 150,000 clones, approximately 84% of them appearing once. Sequenced input: peripheral blood. The receptors derive from a woman aged 60-75 years with acute or convalescent COVID-19.

V gene TRBV5-5 combines with J gene TRBJ2-7; the match to TRBD1 covers 8 bases. V dropped 7 bases and J dropped 1; count of bases not matched to a gene: 13. CDR3 size: 16 residues. In germline, CDR1 is SGHKS, CDR2 YYEKEE (reference sequence). The CDR3 sequence is CASQLDVGTGSYEQYF. CDR3 nucleotides: TGTGCCAGCCAGCTTGATGTGGGGACAGGTTCCTACGAGCAGTACTTC.

This rearrangement joins TRBV28 to TRBJ1-1; D remains ambiguous. In germline, CDR1 is MDHEN, CDR2 SYDVKM. This CDR3 is built from 12 residues. V shed 1 base and J shed 5 bases, with 5 bases lying between them. CDR3 nucleotides: TGTGCCAGCAGTTTATTCCCGACTGAAGCTTTCTTT. It encodes CASSLFPTEAFF.

The CDR3 region is CASSLGGAMNTEAFF. The CDR3 nucleotides read TGTGCCAGCAGCCTCGGGGGGGCCATGAACACTGAAGCTTTCTTT. The chain is built from TRBV7-9 and TRBJ1-1; D perhaps matches TRBD1 (6 bases). Germline V gives CDR1 SEHNR, CDR2 FQNEAQ (reference sequence). The CDR3 totals 15 residues. V lost 5 bases to trimming and J lost 0 bases, with 13 bases between them.

The V and J genes are TRBV5-1 and TRBJ1-1; D gene uncertain. V lost 5 bases and J 3 bases, leaving 20 bases between the germline ends. The CDR3 runs to 16 residues. Per germline, CDR1 SGHRS and CDR2 YFSETQ. The CDR3 spells CASSSLSSPRDTEAFF. The DNA of the CDR3 is TGCGCCAGCAGTTCCCTAAGCTCCCCGCGGGACACTGAAGCTTTCTTT.

The chain uses TRBV6-5 and TRBJ1-1; D remains ambiguous. V dropped 8 bases and J dropped 4 bases, with 8 bases sitting between them. The CDR3 is made up of 11 amino acids. Germline CDR1 MNHEY, CDR2 SVGAGI. In DNA, the CDR3 is TGTGCCAGCTACCGGGGCACTGAAGCTTTCTTT. It codes for CASYRGTEAFF.

The chain uses TRBV6-4 and TRBJ2-7; no definite D call. This CDR3 is 11 amino acids long. Trimming stripped 6 bases from V and 3 bases from J, with 6 bases between. Germline values: CDR1 MRHNA, CDR2 SNTAGT. CDR3 in DNA: TGTGCCAGCAGGGAGTACTACGAGCAGTACTTC. This codes for CASREYYEQYF.

This rearrangement joins TRBV30 to TRBJ1-6; no clear D. CDR1 and CDR2 from the germline V gene are GTSNPN and SVGIG (reference sequence). The CDR3 totals 14 residues. Trimming shortened V by 1 base and J by 9 bases, and 13 bases separated the two germline ends. CDR3 in amino acids: CAWSGGGLASPLHF. Here the CDR3 DNA reads TGTGCCTGGAGTGGGGGAGGCCTTGCTTCACCCCTCCACTTT.

Written as DNA, the CDR3 is TGTGCCAGCAGTTCCGGAAGGGGCGGCTATGGCTACACCTTC. Its protein product is CASSSGRGGYGYTF. The chain combines TRBV21-1 with TRBJ1-2; the table assigns TRBD1, which was not confirmed against the DNA. TRBV21-1 is annotated as a pseudogene. CDR3 length: 14 amino acids.

The V gene is TRBV28, the J gene TRBJ2-3; D is possibly TRBD1 (6 bases). The CDR3 has 16 amino acids. Per the germline V gene, CDR1 is MDHEN and CDR2 is SYDVKM. Trimming removed 7 bases at V and 4 bases at J, with 21 bases between. This chain's CDR3 is CASNLHGYRDSDTQYF. The CDR3 DNA sequence: TGTGCCAGCAACCTTCATGGGTACAGGGATTCAGATACGCAGTATTTT. Using reference TRBV28 and TRBJ2-3 for the parts outside the CDR3, the full variable domain is DVKVTQSSRYLVKRTGEKVFLECVQDMDHENMFWYRQDPGLGLRLIYFSYDVKMKEKGDIPEGYSVSREKKERFSLILESASTNQTSMYLCASNLHGYRDSDTQYFGPGTRLTVL.

The chain joins TRBV6-4 to TRBJ1-6; 8 bases fit TRBD1. The germline CDR1 and CDR2 sequences are MRHNA and SNTAGT. The V segment lost 8 bases and the J segment 7 bases; nucleotides outside the gene matches: 25. This CDR3 has 20 residues. This CDR3 is CASPSGQGRISTQGNSPLHF. CDR3 DNA sequence: TGTGCCAGCCCCTCAGGACAGGGAAGAATCTCTACCCAGGGGAATTCACCCCTCCACTTT.